This is a list of T cell receptor beta chains from one sample in a study of cytomegalovirus exposure and HLA in healthy donors. The repertoire was sequenced with immunoSEQ multiplex PCR; TCRdb's copy has only in-frame clones and lacks some. The repertoire holds around 170,000 clones, with about 80% as singletons. The sequencing sample was made of PBMCs. These receptors all stem from a woman aged 30 to 39 in good health and CMV-seronegative. The CDR3 runs from the conserved cysteine through the conserved F or W. Each record gives: J gene, V gene, D gene, clone size, CDR3 protein, CDR3 DNA. D genes are given only for firm matches. Size is stated for part of the rows, as once, few or many counts, or as a class when the clone is expanded.

J gene: TRBJ2-3
V gene: TRBV18
D gene: .
clone size: .
CDR3 protein: CASSPVGGTGTDTQYF
CDR3 DNA: TGTGCCAGCTCACCGGTAGGAGGGACCGGCACAGATACGCAGTATTTT

J gene: TRBJ1-4
V gene: TRBV14
D gene: .
clone size: .
CDR3 protein: CASSQDLAGNEKLFF
CDR3 DNA: TGTGCCAGCAGCCAAGACCTCGCAGGGAATGAAAAACTGTTTTTT

J gene: TRBJ2-7
V gene: TRBV7-9
D gene: TRBD1
clone size: .
CDR3 protein: CASSPRTGSYEQYF
CDR3 DNA: TGTGCCAGCAGCCCGCGGACAGGTAGCTACGAGCAGTACTTC

J gene: TRBJ2-3
V gene: TRBV5-6
D gene: TRBD2
clone size: .
CDR3 protein: CASSFSAGGTDTQYF
CDR3 DNA: TGTGCCAGCAGCTTTTCAGCGGGGGGAACAGATACGCAGTATTTT

J gene: TRBJ1-2
V gene: TRBV21-1
D gene: .
clone size: .
CDR3 protein: CASSDTDRGGYGYTF
CDR3 DNA: TGTGCCAGCAGCGATACTGACAGGGGTGGGTATGGCTACACCTTC

J gene: TRBJ1-1
V gene: TRBV11-1
D gene: TRBD1
clone size: .
CDR3 protein: CASSPRTGYDTEAFF
CDR3 DNA: TGTGCCAGCAGCCCCAGGACAGGGTACGACACTGAAGCTTTCTTT

J gene: TRBJ1-1
V gene: TRBV27
D gene: .
clone size: once
CDR3 protein: CASRLRANTEAFF
CDR3 DNA: TGTGCCAGCAGGCTCAGGGCGAACACTGAAGCTTTCTTT

J gene: TRBJ2-3
V gene: TRBV19
D gene: .
clone size: .
CDR3 protein: CASSTNGLYTDTQYF
CDR3 DNA: TGTGCCAGTAGTACAAACGGACTATACACAGATACGCAGTATTTT

J gene: TRBJ2-7
V gene: TRBV5-6
D gene: .
clone size: .
CDR3 protein: CASSSGVGSYEQYF
CDR3 DNA: TGTGCCAGCAGCTCGGGGGTCGGCTCCTACGAGCAGTACTTC

J gene: TRBJ1-1
V gene: TRBV9
D gene: .
clone size: .
CDR3 protein: CASSGQGRDTEAFF
CDR3 DNA: TGTGCCAGCAGCGGTCAGGGTAGGGACACTGAAGCTTTCTTT

J gene: TRBJ1-4
V gene: TRBV30
D gene: .
clone size: once
CDR3 protein: CAWSVNRAGNEKLFF
CDR3 DNA: TGTGCCTGGAGTGTAAATCGGGCAGGGAATGAAAAACTGTTTTTT

J gene: TRBJ1-1
V gene: TRBV5-1
D gene: TRBD1
clone size: .
CDR3 protein: CASSYRGREGTEAFF
CDR3 DNA: TGCGCCAGCAGTTACAGGGGGCGCGAAGGCACTGAAGCTTTCTTT

J gene: TRBJ2-5
V gene: TRBV20-1
D gene: .
clone size: few
CDR3 protein: CSASNQETQYF
CDR3 DNA: TGCAGTGCTAGTAACCAAGAGACCCAGTACTTC

J gene: TRBJ1-2
V gene: TRBV30
D gene: .
clone size: .
CDR3 protein: CAWRLGGRRGGYTF
CDR3 DNA: TGTGCCTGGAGGCTGGGGGGACGGCGAGGAGGCTACACCTTC

J gene: TRBJ1-2
V gene: TRBV27
D gene: .
clone size: .
CDR3 protein: CASSPDRIYGYTF
CDR3 DNA: TGTGCCAGCAGTCCGGACAGAATCTATGGCTACACCTTC

J gene: TRBJ2-7
V gene: TRBV4-3
D gene: TRBD1
clone size: .
CDR3 protein: CASSPGTGSYEQYF
CDR3 DNA: TGCGCCAGCAGCCCAGGGACAGGGAGCTACGAGCAGTACTTC

J gene: TRBJ2-3
V gene: TRBV6-1
D gene: TRBD2
clone size: .
CDR3 protein: CASSEAGRTSGELSDTQYF
CDR3 DNA: TGTGCCAGCAGTGAAGCGGGAAGAACTAGCGGGGAGCTGTCAGATACGCAGTATTTT

J gene: TRBJ1-4
V gene: TRBV4-2
D gene: .
clone size: .
CDR3 protein: CASSRMSGGEDEKLFF
CDR3 DNA: TGTGCCAGCAGCCGAATGAGCGGGGGAGAGGATGAAAAACTGTTTTTT

J gene: TRBJ1-1
V gene: TRBV25-1
D gene: TRBD1
clone size: .
CDR3 protein: CASSDSSTGDTEAFF
CDR3 DNA: TGTGCCAGCAGTGATTCGAGTACAGGGGACACTGAAGCTTTCTTT

J gene: TRBJ2-7
V gene: TRBV4-1
D gene: TRBD1
clone size: .
CDR3 protein: CASSPIGTGDAEQYF
CDR3 DNA: TGCGCCAGCAGCCCCATCGGGACAGGGGATGCCGAGCAGTACTTC

J gene: TRBJ2-1
V gene: TRBV5-1
D gene: .
clone size: few
CDR3 protein: CASATGNEQFF
CDR3 DNA: TGCGCCAGCGCGACGGGAAATGAGCAGTTCTTC